This TCR beta chain stems from a study of blood T cell repertoires in COVID-19. At the level of the study: Acute and convalescent COVID-19 specimens originated in the United States, Italy and Spain. T cells, B-cell-depleted T cells, or PBMCs provided the cDNA or gDNA that served as material.

V shed 5 bases, J shed 8 bases, and the junction held 7 bases outside the gene matches. The CDR3 runs to 14 residues. Per the germline V gene, CDR1 is PRHDT and CDR2 is FYEKMQ (reference sequence). Allocation to cohorts depended on clinical history reported by the participants. Sequencing used immunoSEQ multiplex PCR; TCRdb keeps in-frame clones, though not all of them. This table holds some 300,000 clones, 88% found once. Sequencing input: PBMCs or T cells enriched from blood (not recorded which). The sequence was obtained from a woman aged 55-75 years in a cohort exposed to, infected with or recovered from COVID-19 (not recorded which). The rearrangement links TRBV13 to TRBJ2-1, with 9 bases aligning to TRBD2. The CDR3: CASSAQREVYEQFF. CDR3 nucleotides: TGTGCCAGCAGCGCCCAGCGGGAGGTCTATGAGCAGTTCTTC.